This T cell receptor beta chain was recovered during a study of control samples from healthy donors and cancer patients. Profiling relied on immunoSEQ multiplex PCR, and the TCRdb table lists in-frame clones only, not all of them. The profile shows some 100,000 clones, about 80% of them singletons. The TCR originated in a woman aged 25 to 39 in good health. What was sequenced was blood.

This CDR3 reads CASSASRGSSYNEQFF. The CDR3 region has the DNA TGTGCCAGCAGCGCTAGTCGGGGTAGCTCCTACAATGAGCAGTTCTTC. V is TRBV7-6 and J is TRBJ2-1, with D possibly being TRBD2 (5 bases). V lost 5 bases, J lost 0 bases, and 14 bases lay in between. Looked up from germline, CDR1 is SGHVS and CDR2 is FNYEAQ. The CDR3 is 16 amino acids.